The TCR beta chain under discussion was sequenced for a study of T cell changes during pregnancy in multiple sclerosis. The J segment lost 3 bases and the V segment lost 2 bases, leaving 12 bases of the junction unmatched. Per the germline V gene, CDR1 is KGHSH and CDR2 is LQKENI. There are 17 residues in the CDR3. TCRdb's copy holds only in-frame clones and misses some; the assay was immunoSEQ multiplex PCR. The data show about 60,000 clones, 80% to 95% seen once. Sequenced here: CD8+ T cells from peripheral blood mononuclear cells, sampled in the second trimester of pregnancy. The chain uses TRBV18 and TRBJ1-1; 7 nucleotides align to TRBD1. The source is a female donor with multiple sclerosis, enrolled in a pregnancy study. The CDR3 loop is CASSPAAAGGNYTEAFF. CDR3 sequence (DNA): TGTGCCAGCTCACCAGCGGCCGCAGGGGGGAATTACACTGAAGCTTTCTTT.